The 18 T cell receptor beta chains below all came from one sample that was sequenced in a study of blood T cells in healthy people across ages. A second PCR of roughly 7 to 11 cycles used a sample-barcoded 5' primer and a J-beta primer mix. In TCRdb, the 5' RACE reads were re-called with MiXCR into one record per CDR3 protein. The data contain some 1.4 million distinct CDR3 sequences, 42% of them singletons. The sample comprised blood. These TCRs come from a woman under 30 in good health.

This clonotype was seen at least ten times. This chain connects TRBV11-2 to TRBJ1-1; no definite D call. The CDR3 extends over 11 amino acids. Germline CDR1 and CDR2: SGHAT and FQNNGV. V was clipped by 4 bases and J by 3 bases, with 3 bases between them. Here the CDR3 reads CASSSYTEAFF. In DNA, the CDR3 is TGTGCCAGCAGCTCGTACACTGAAGCTTTCTTT. The full variable domain, its missing parts supplied by reference TRBV11-2 and TRBJ1-1, is EAGVAQSPRYKIIEKRQSVAFWCNPISGHATLYWYQQILGQGPKLLIQFQNNGVVDDSQLPKDRFSAERLKGVDSTLKIQPAKLEDSAVYLCASSSYTEAFFGQGTRLTVV.

The chain joins TRBV10-2 to TRBJ2-3; the D gene is possibly TRBD2 (5 bases). Germline lookup yields CDR1 WSHSY and CDR2 SAAADI. V was cut by 4 bases and J by 6 bases, with 14 bases left in between. The length of the CDR3 is 14 residues. The CDR3 protein is CASSVDQPGDTQYF. The CDR3 coding sequence is TGCGCCAGCAGTGTTGACCAACCGGGGGATACGCAGTATTTT.

V usage is TRBV20-1 and J usage is TRBJ2-1; D is undetermined. Trimming stripped 1 base from V and 5 bases from J, with 18 bases between. The CDR3 covers 16 residues. Per the germline V gene, CDR1 is DFQATT and CDR2 is SNEGSKA (reference sequence). Here the CDR3 reads CSARGATETSNNEQFF. The CDR3 DNA is TGCAGTGCTAGAGGGGCCACGGAGACTTCTAACAATGAGCAGTTCTTC.

The V call is TRBV10-1, the J call TRBJ2-1; 13 bases agree with TRBD2. V was pared by 4 bases and J by 12 bases, with 6 bases of the junction left unmatched. Germline V gene data show CDR1 as WNHNN and CDR2 as SYGVQD (reference sequence). This CDR3 has 14 residues. This chain's CDR3 is CASSGGTSGDRQFF. DNA for the CDR3: TGCGCCAGCAGTGGGGGGACTAGCGGGGATAGGCAGTTCTTC.

This clonotype was recorded only once. V is TRBV10-3 and J is TRBJ1-4, with a tentative D call TRBD1 (6 bases). Trimming pared 4 bases from V and 7 bases from J, leaving 10 bases between. The CDR3 is 13 amino acids. Germline CDR1 is ENHRY and CDR2 is SYGVKD. The chain's CDR3 is CAISGGLGEKLFF. CDR3 coding DNA: TGTGCCATCAGTGGGGGGCTTGGTGAAAAACTGTTTTTT.

The V gene is TRBV5-6, the J gene TRBJ2-7; 7 bases are shared with TRBD1. The CDR3 extends over 17 amino acids. The germline gives CDR1 SGHDT, CDR2 YYEEEE. The junction had 17 bases not matched to a gene; V was cut back by 4 bases and J by 4 bases. For the CDR3, the DNA is TGTGCCAGCAGCGTCTTGGACAGGTTGATGAAAGTTTACGAGCAGTACTTC. It is translated as CASSVLDRLMKVYEQYF.

The chain couples TRBV7-2 to TRBJ2-5; D gene uncertain. The germline CDR1 and CDR2 sequences are SGHTA and FQGNSA. Trimming removed 0 bases from V and 11 bases from J, with 10 bases in between. The length of the CDR3 is 12 residues. The CDR3 reads CASSLAPHKQYF. The CDR3 region has the DNA TGTGCCAGCAGCTTAGCCCCCCACAAGCAGTACTTC. The full variable domain, its missing parts supplied by reference TRBV7-2 and TRBJ2-5, is GAGVSQSPSNKVTEKGKDVELRCDPISGHTALYWYRQSLGQGLEFLIYFQGNSAPDKSGLPSDRFSAERTGGSVSTLTIQRTQQEDSAVYLCASSLAPHKQYFGPGTRLLVL.

As DNA, the CDR3 is TGCAGTGCTAGAGCCGGCGCTGCGAACACTGAAGCTTTCTTT. Amino acids: CSARAGAANTEAFF. The chain recombines TRBV20-1 with TRBJ1-1; D ambiguous. Trimming pared 1 base from V and 1 base from J, leaving 10 bases between. Germline CDR1 and CDR2: DFQATT and SNEGSKA (reference sequence). The CDR3 loop spans 14 amino acids.

The gene calls are TRBV6-5 and TRBJ1-2; D is ambiguous. The CDR3 covers 13 residues. V lost 5 bases to trimming and J lost 6 bases, with 13 bases between them. Per germline, CDR1 MNHEY and CDR2 SVGAGI. CDR3 in DNA: TGTGCCAGCAGTGACATAGGAGCGGATGGCTACACCTTC. This translates into CASSDIGADGYTF.

This sequence joins TRBV5-1 and TRBJ1-1, with D uncertain. V shed 0 bases and J shed 4 bases, with 16 bases lying between them. CDR3 length: 16 residues. Germline V gene data show CDR1 as SGHRS and CDR2 as YFSETQ. This CDR3 is CASSLDPSGFGTEAFF. CDR3 bases: TGCGCCAGCAGCTTGGACCCAAGCGGTTTCGGCACTGAAGCTTTCTTT.

This clonotype was seen more than once but under ten times. An end of the junction differs from the germline gene, which may be a read error. J is TRBJ2-1 and V is TRBV7-7; 8 nucleotides align to TRBD2. The CDR3 spans 15 residues. The V gene's germline CDR1 is SSHAT and CDR2 FNYEAQ (reference sequence). The CDR3 DNA sequence: TGTGCTAGCAGCCCAGGGGCGGGGGGATACAATGAGCAGTTCTTC. Encoded protein: CASSPGAGGYNEQFF. Looking up the rest from reference TRBV7-7 and TRBJ2-1 gives the full variable domain: GAGVSQSPRYKVTKRGQDVTLRCDPISSHATLYWYQQALGQGPEFLTYFNYEAQPDKSGLPSDRFSAERPEGSISTLTIQRTEQRDSAMYRCASSPGAGGYNEQFFGPGTRLTVL.

The J gene is TRBJ1-3, the V gene TRBV2, with D hard to call. Germline V lookup: CDR1 SNHLY, CDR2 FYNNEI. Trimming took 7 bases from V and 0 from J, leaving 13 bases between them. The CDR3 runs to 15 residues. In DNA form, the CDR3 reads TGTGCCAGCAATCGCGAGGGATTCTCTGGAAACACCATATATTTT. It yields the protein CASNREGFSGNTIYF.

This clonotype was counted only a few times. The chain recombines TRBV6-6 with TRBJ2-1, with D unclear. Germline CDR1 reads MNHNY; CDR2 reads SVGAGI (reference sequence). V lost 0 bases, J lost 10 bases, and 7 bases lay in between. CDR3 size: 12 residues. The DNA of the CDR3 is TGTGCCAGCAGTTACTCCGACACCGAGCAGTTCTTC. Translation gives CASSYSDTEQFF.

This clonotype was found a few times. Here the CDR3 reads CSGVGENTGELFF. CDR3 nucleotides: TGCAGCGGGGTCGGGGAGAACACCGGGGAGCTGTTTTTT. V and J are TRBV29-1 and TRBJ2-2; a weak D match, TRBD2 (5 bases). This CDR3 contains 13 residues. Germline CDR1 reads SQVTM; CDR2 reads ANQGSEA. The V end was cut by 7 bases, the J end by 1 base, with 10 bases between.

V is TRBV6-2 or TRBV6-3 and J is TRBJ2-3; D possibly matches TRBD1 or TRBD2 (5 bases each). CDR1 and CDR2 (germline): MNHEY, SVGEGT. V dropped 7 bases and J dropped 2 bases, with 13 bases sitting between them. The CDR3 extends over 14 amino acids. The CDR3, as DNA: TGTGCCAGCAACGGGGCAATAACCACAGATACGCAGTATTTT. Amino acid sequence: CASNGAITTDTQYF.

This clonotype was recorded a few times. The CDR3 nucleotides read TGTGCCATCAGTGAGGCGGGGGACTACGAGCAGTACTTC. Translated, it gives CAISEAGDYEQYF. The chain couples TRBV10-3 to TRBJ2-7, with 7 bases identical to TRBD2. The CDR3 is made up of 13 amino acids. Germline trimming cut 2 bases from V and 3 bases from J; bases unmatched to any gene: 1. The germline gives CDR1 ENHRY, CDR2 SYGVKD.

Remarks on this clonotype: A junction boundary mismatches the germline segment, possibly from a read error. V is TRBV5-1 and J is TRBJ2-5; D might be TRBD2 (6 bases). Germline CDR1 and CDR2: SGHRS and YFSETQ. The CDR3 spans 15 residues. As DNA, the CDR3 is TGCGCCAGCAGCTCGACTAGTTTAAAACAAGGGACCCAGTACTTC. It encodes CASSSTSLKQGTQYF.

This clonotype has a handful of counts. The CDR3 DNA reads TGTGCCATCAGTGAGGGGTCGGGAGGGATGTCGTACTTC. Its protein product is CAISEGSGGMSYF. This chain uses TRBV10-3 with TRBJ2-5; 8 bases agree with TRBD2. The length of the CDR3 is 13 residues. V shed 2 bases, J shed 13 bases, and the junction held 9 bases outside the gene matches. Germline lookup yields CDR1 ENHRY and CDR2 SYGVKD.